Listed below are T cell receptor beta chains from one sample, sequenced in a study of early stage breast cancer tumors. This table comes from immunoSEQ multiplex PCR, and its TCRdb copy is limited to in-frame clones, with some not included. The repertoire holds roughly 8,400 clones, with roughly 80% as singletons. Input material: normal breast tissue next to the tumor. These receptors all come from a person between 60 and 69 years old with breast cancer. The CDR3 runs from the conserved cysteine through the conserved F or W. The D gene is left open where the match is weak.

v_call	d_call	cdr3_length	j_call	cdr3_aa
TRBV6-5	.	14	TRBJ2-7	CASSNVDSSYEQYF
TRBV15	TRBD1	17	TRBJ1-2	CATSRDRLQGANYGYTF
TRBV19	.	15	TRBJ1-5	CASSILAGGNQPQHF
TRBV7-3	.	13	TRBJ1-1	CASSLWQNTEAFF
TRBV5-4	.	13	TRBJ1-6	CASSHQGTSPLHF
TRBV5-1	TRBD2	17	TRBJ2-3	CASSSGTSVSSTDTQYF
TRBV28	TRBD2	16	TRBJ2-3	CASKSPAGVGTDTQYF
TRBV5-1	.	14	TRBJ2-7	CASSFTSSGTEQYF
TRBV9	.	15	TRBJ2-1	CASSGGDNPSDEQFF
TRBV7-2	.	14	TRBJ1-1	CASSSTAYNTEAFF
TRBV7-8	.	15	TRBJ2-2	CASSRGQRNTGELFF
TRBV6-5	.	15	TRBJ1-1	CASTGRGGLNTEAFF
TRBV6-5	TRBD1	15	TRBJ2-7	CASSLTGAETYEQYF
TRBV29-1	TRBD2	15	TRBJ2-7	CSVVGTSGNLYEQYF
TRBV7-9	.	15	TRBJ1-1	CASSLDGLGHTEAFF
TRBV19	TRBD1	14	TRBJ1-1	CASSLTGGKAEAFF
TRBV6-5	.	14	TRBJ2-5	CASRVGGTQETQYF
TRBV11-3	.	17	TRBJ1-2	CASSSNGTHRGYYGYTF
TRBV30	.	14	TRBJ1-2	CASTPGTILYGYTF
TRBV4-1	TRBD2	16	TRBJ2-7	CASSPRTSVRFYEQYF
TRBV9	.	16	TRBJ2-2	CASSVNVGGGTGELFF
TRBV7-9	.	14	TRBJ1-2	CASSKSLFRGRYTF
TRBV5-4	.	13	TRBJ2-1	CASSLEAYNEQFF
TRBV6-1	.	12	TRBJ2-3	CASRPNGDTQYF
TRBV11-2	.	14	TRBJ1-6	CASSPRSYNSPLHF
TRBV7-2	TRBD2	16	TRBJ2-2	CASRPTSGSSTGELFF
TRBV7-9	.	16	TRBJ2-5	CASSLAPQGGQETQYF
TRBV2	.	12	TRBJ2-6	CASSSGANVLTF
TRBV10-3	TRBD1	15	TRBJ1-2	CAISENQGESYGYTF